Listed below are T cell receptor beta chains from one sample, sequenced in a study of early stage breast cancer tumors. TCRdb's copy holds only in-frame clones and misses some; the assay was immunoSEQ multiplex PCR. The sample records over 25,000 clones, about 70% being singletons. Material for sequencing was blood. Every receptor here comes from a person between 45 and 65 years old with breast cancer. The conserved cysteine and the conserved F or W are not part of the CDR3 here. A D gene is named only where the DNA matches it firmly.

v_call d_call cdr3_aa
TRBV6-6 NA ASSYNGESVGYT
TRBV2 TRBD2 ASCLAGHTDTQY
TRBV10-3 NA AVLSTDTQY
TRBV30 NA AWSVRGGEEKLF
TRBV7-2 NA ASSLGSPGGARGYT
TRBV19 TRBD1 ASTTGTGENTEAF
TRBV2 NA ASSEGSNSDELF
TRBV2 NA ASSLASGELF
TRBV29-1 TRBD1 SVEVSGTGNTGELF
TRBV30 TRBD1 AWSDHTSNRGKLF
TRBV10-3 TRBD1 ASSYQTGTGHYGYT
TRBV7-9 NA ASSINKDAYGYT
TRBV9 TRBD2 ASSLETSDYEQF
TRBV5-6 NA ASSSVAGRTGELF
TRBV18 NA ASSPQRQNMNTEAF
TRBV30 NA AWRQQTWNTEAF
TRBV12-5 NA ASGFDGWETQY
TRBV5-4 TRBD2 ASSLGSSGMGDTQY
TRBV19 TRBD2 ASSSGRSFEQY
TRBV5-6 NA ASSPGTGSYEQY
TRBV10-3 TRBD1 AISELGQGTGELF
TRBV19 NA ASSIQGPRSLNTEAF
TRBV19 NA ASSIGPRMSSNQPQH
TRBV23-1 TRBD1 ASSQSRLGQGRTGANVLT
TRBV6-1 TRBD1 ASKHTGGEGYT
TRBV7-2 TRBD1 ASSLEGGLYNEQF
TRBV5-1 NA ASSLAGDRSYNEQF
TRBV19 NA ASSMGRSNQPQH
TRBV18 TRBD1 ASSPTGEANYGYT
TRBV19 TRBD2 ASSILAGFQETQY
TRBV6-1 NA ASNPLGRGTETQY
TRBV19 NA ASSWGPTLGTDTQY
TRBV27 NA ASGTDTQY
TRBV5-8 TRBD1 ASSSGQGRHQPQH
TRBV30 NA AWSPRAGGYT